This T cell receptor (beta chain) was sequenced in a study of T cells after yellow fever vaccination. One entry per CDR3 protein results from TCRdb running MiXCR on the 5' RACE reads. The sample consists of about 300,000 distinct CDR3 sequences, approximately 3.9% of them appearing once. The CDR3 sequence is 14 residues long. The germline V and J ends were trimmed by 6 bases and 0 bases, with 12 bases remaining between them. CDR1 and CDR2 (germline): MNHEY, SMNVEV (reference sequence). The specimen was PBMCs, collected 5 days after the yellow fever booster vaccination. This chain links TRBV27 with TRBJ2-7, with a weak D call TRBD2 (5 bases). This sequence originates from a man younger than 30 who received the YFV17D yellow fever vaccine. The CDR3 sequence: CASSFVGSSYEQYF. In DNA, the CDR3 is TGTGCCAGCAGCTTTGTTGGGAGCTCCTACGAGCAGTACTTC.